Listed here are 29 T cell receptor beta chains from one sample, sequenced in a study of Graves' ophthalmopathy and Graves' hyperthyroidism. CDR3 regions of TCR beta were amplified from RNA transcripts. RT-PCR was first run with HTBI primers, then multiplex PCR in a second round. TCRdb processed the multiplex PCR reads anew with MiXCR; each CDR3 protein has one entry. Among 150,000 to 200,000 distinct CDR3 sequences, approximately 40% were seen once, and the ten largest hold around 8.9%. The sample was peripheral blood. All receptors come from a man aged 25 to 40 with Graves' ophthalmopathy.

There are many counts of this clonotype. The chain recombines TRBV5-1 with TRBJ2-7, with a weak D call TRBD2 (6 bases). V lost 4 bases to trimming and J lost 4 bases, with 18 bases between them. Germline loops: CDR1 SGHRS, CDR2 YFSETQ. The CDR3 has 15 residues. Here the CDR3 DNA reads TGCGCCAGCAGCGCTGACTCGGCCGCGGGATACGAGCAGTACTTC. This codes for CASSADSAAGYEQYF.

The J gene is TRBJ2-7, the V gene TRBV28; D is undetermined. CDR3 length: 14 amino acids. Germline V gene lookup returns CDR1 MDHEN and CDR2 SYDVKM. The V end lost 6 bases, the J end lost 3 bases, and 15 bases lay between the germline ends. The CDR3 DNA is TGTGCCAGCAGGTCCCTAAGAACTTACTACGAGCAGTACTTC. Its translation is CASRSLRTYYEQYF.

This clonotype was recorded a few times. V usage is TRBV6-1 and J usage is TRBJ2-5; 14 nucleotides agree with TRBD2. The CDR3 consists of 14 residues. V was clipped by 4 bases and J by 5 bases; unmatched bases: 0. Germline loops: CDR1 MNHNS, CDR2 SASEGT. This CDR3 is CASSGTSGRETQYF. The CDR3 nucleotides are TGTGCCAGCAGTGGGACTAGCGGGAGGGAGACCCAGTACTTC.

This chain joins TRBV6-5 and TRBJ2-7; no reliable D call. V lost 0 bases to trimming and J lost 0 bases, with 9 bases between them. Germline assignment: CDR1 MNHEY and CDR2 SVGAGI. This CDR3 has 15 residues. CDR3 in DNA: TGTGCCAGCAGTTACTCGCTTCGCTACTCCTACGAGCAGTACTTC. Residues: CASSYSLRYSYEQYF.

This clonotype has ten or more counts. One end of the junction does not line up with germline, which may come from a read error. The genes are TRBV2 and TRBJ2-5; TRBD1 aligns across 12 bases. CDR1 is SNHLY, CDR2 FYNNEI, per germline. The CDR3 spans 14 residues. The CDR3, as DNA: TGTGGCAGCAGAGGGACAGGGGGCGAGGTGACCCAGTACTTC. It specifies CGSRGTGGEVTQYF.

Ten or more counts support this clonotype. This may arise from a read error, as a much more abundant clone is one base away. The chain links TRBV6-4 to TRBJ1-2; tentatively, D is TRBD1 (6 bases). V gave up 8 bases and J gave up 4 bases, with 11 bases separating them. The CDR3 consists of 12 residues. Germline values: CDR1 MRHNA, CDR2 SNTAGT. CDR3 sequence: CASRRGTYGYTF. CDR3 DNA sequence: TGTGCCAGCCGAAGGGGGACCTATGGCTACACCTTC.

This clonotype appeared many times. V usage is TRBV29-1 and J usage is TRBJ2-7, with D perhaps TRBD1 (6 bases). The V and J ends lost 6 bases and 1 base respectively, with 16 bases between them. The CDR3 is 14 amino acids. Germline CDR1 and CDR2: SQVTM and ANQGSEA. The CDR3 region is CSVEDRSRSYEQYF. In DNA form, the CDR3 reads TGCAGCGTCGAGGACAGATCGAGGTCCTACGAGCAGTACTTC.

The table lists this clonotype with many counts. The chain carries TRBV30 and TRBJ1-1; TRBD1 agrees at 9 bases. CDR3 length equals 13 residues. Per germline, CDR1 GTSNPN and CDR2 SVGIG (reference sequence). Losses at the gene ends were 0 bases for V and 8 bases for J; bases not matched to a gene: 4. The CDR3 sequence is CAWSVQGAGEAFF. CDR3 DNA sequence: TGTGCCTGGAGTGTACAGGGGGCAGGGGAAGCTTTCTTT.

The V call is TRBV20-1, the J call TRBJ2-7; D is perhaps TRBD1 or TRBD2 (5 bases each). Germline CDR1 is DFQATT and CDR2 is SNEGSKA (reference sequence). This CDR3 has 12 amino acids. Trimming removed 3 bases from V and 3 bases from J, with 9 bases in between. CDR3 coding DNA: TGCAGTGCTAGCCGGGACGGCTACGAGCAGTACTTC. Encoded protein: CSASRDGYEQYF.

In this sample, this clonotype turned up many times. The chain has TRBV3-1 and TRBJ2-2; 7 bases line up with TRBD1. Germline V gives CDR1 LGHDT, CDR2 YNNKEL (reference sequence). This CDR3 has 15 residues. Germline trimming cut 3 bases from V and 4 bases from J; bases unmatched to any gene: 5. For the CDR3, the DNA is TGTGCCAGCAGCCACCGACAGGGAAGCACCGGGGAGCTGTTTTTT. It translates to CASSHRQGSTGELFF.

This rearrangement joins TRBV12-3 or TRBV12-4 to TRBJ1-2; no firm D call. The CDR3 spans 13 residues. V lost 1 base and J lost 4, with 7 bases in between. In nucleotides, the CDR3 is TGTGCCAGCAGTTTAGTAGGCACCTATGGCTACACCTTC. Translated, it gives CASSLVGTYGYTF.

This clonotype was detected ten times or more. The V call is TRBV12-3 or TRBV12-4, the J call TRBJ1-1, with 7 bases lining up with TRBD1. The CDR3 runs 14 residues. V shed 6 bases, J shed 0 bases, and the junction held 4 bases outside the gene matches. The CDR3 bases are TGTGCCAGCAGGACCACAGGGGTGAACACTGAAGCTTTCTTT. Translation: CASRTTGVNTEAFF.

This clonotype occurred many times. The chain links TRBV7-2 to TRBJ2-4; the D gene is possibly TRBD1 (5 bases). Looked up from germline, CDR1 is SGHTA and CDR2 is FQGNSA. The CDR3 runs to 15 residues. Trimming shortened V by 4 bases and J by 6 bases, and 16 bases separated the two germline ends. Here the CDR3 reads CASSYGQGPLNIQYF. The CDR3 nucleotides read TGTGCCAGCAGCTACGGACAAGGCCCCCTAAACATTCAGTACTTC.

This clonotype was observed many times. The V gene is TRBV6-6, the J gene TRBJ2-5; no definite D call. This CDR3 has 11 residues. The V gene's germline CDR1 is MNHNY and CDR2 SVGAGI (reference sequence). Trimming pared 2 bases from V and 5 bases from J, leaving 3 bases between. DNA of the CDR3: TGTGCCAGCAGTTACCGGGAGACCCAGTACTTC. The encoded protein is CASSYRETQYF.

This clonotype was recorded only once. The V gene is TRBV7-2, the J gene TRBJ2-7; 9 bases map to TRBD1. After removal of 4 bases from V and 1 base from J, the junction contained 5 bases not matched to a gene. The CDR3 is 15 residues long. Germline-derived CDR1 and CDR2 are SGHTA and FQGNSA. CDR3 nucleotide sequence: TGTGCCAGCAGCTCGGGACAGGGCAAATCCTACGAGCAGTACTTC. Protein: CASSSGQGKSYEQYF. Based on the CDR3 plus reference TRBV7-2 and TRBJ2-7, the full variable domain is GAGVSQSPSNKVTEKGKDVELRCDPISGHTALYWYRQSLGQGLEFLIYFQGNSAPDKSGLPSDRFSAERTGGSVSTLTIQRTQQEDSAVYLCASSSGQGKSYEQYFGPGTRLTVT.

This clonotype was seen ten or more times. This chain joins TRBV4-1 and TRBJ2-7; D might be TRBD2 (5 bases). The germline CDR1 and CDR2 sequences are MGHRA and YSYEKL. The CDR3 totals 14 residues. V gave up 1 base and J gave up 4 bases, with 11 bases separating them. The CDR3 loop reads CASSQGERDYEQYF. Here the CDR3 DNA reads TGCGCCAGCAGCCAAGGTGAGAGGGATTACGAGCAGTACTTC.

The V gene is TRBV6-2 or TRBV6-3, the J gene TRBJ1-2; 7 bases align to TRBD1. The CDR3 runs to 12 residues. Germline-derived CDR1 and CDR2 are MNHEY and SVGEGT. Trimming removed 6 bases from V and 5 bases from J; junction bases left unmatched: 3. The CDR3 here is CASRTTGYGYTF. Written as DNA, the CDR3 is TGTGCCAGCAGGACGACAGGGTATGGCTACACCTTC.

This clonotype was counted at least ten times. The chain combines TRBV13 with TRBJ1-1, with D possibly being TRBD1 (6 bases). V lost 3 bases, J lost 11 bases, and 13 bases lay in between. Germline loops: CDR1 PRHDT, CDR2 FYEKMQ (reference sequence). This CDR3 contains 12 residues. CDR3 coding DNA: TGTGCCAGCAGCTTCTCAAGGGGGGAGGCTTTCTTT. Its protein product is CASSFSRGEAFF. The entire variable domain, with the rest obtained from reference TRBV13 and TRBJ1-1, is as follows: AAGVIQSPRHLIKEKRETATLKCYPIPRHDTVYWYQQGPGQDPQFLISFYEKMQSDKGSIPDRFSAQQFSDYHSELNMSSLELGDSALYFCASSFSRGEAFFGQGTRLTVV.

The J gene is TRBJ2-5, the V gene TRBV12-3 or TRBV12-4; TRBD1 aligns across 10 bases. The CDR3 covers 15 residues. The V gene end was trimmed by 3 bases and the J gene end by 5 bases; junction bases not matched to a gene: 6. CDR3 in DNA: TGTGCCAGCAGTTTCAGTGACAGGGGGCCTGAGACCCAGTACTTC. Translated: CASSFSDRGPETQYF.

In its sample, this clonotype was seen once. The chain carries TRBV14 and TRBJ2-7; D gene uncertain. V gave up 0 bases and J gave up 6 bases, with 9 bases separating them. The CDR3 consists of 13 residues. The germline CDR1 and CDR2 sequences are SGHDN and FVKESK. The CDR3 loop reads CASSQDLFLEQYF. CDR3 sequence (DNA): TGTGCCAGCAGCCAAGATCTCTTCCTCGAGCAGTACTTC. The entire variable domain, with the rest obtained from reference TRBV14 and TRBJ2-7, is as follows: EAGVTQFPSHSVIEKGQTVTLRCDPISGHDNLYWYRRVMGKEIKFLLHFVKESKQDESGMPNNRFLAERTGGTYSTLKVQPAELEDSGVYFCASSQDLFLEQYFGPGTRLTVT.

The rearrangement joins TRBV7-2 to TRBJ2-5; 10 nucleotides align to TRBD2. The J segment lost 1 base and the V segment lost 5 bases, leaving 7 bases of the junction unmatched. This CDR3 region has 16 residues. Per germline, CDR1 SGHTA and CDR2 FQGNSA. CDR3 in amino acids: CASSLEGLASQETQYF. CDR3 nucleotide sequence: TGTGCCAGCAGCCTAGAGGGACTAGCGAGCCAAGAGACCCAGTACTTC. Filled out from reference TRBV7-2 and TRBJ2-5, the complete variable domain reads GAGVSQSPSNKVTEKGKDVELRCDPISGHTALYWYRQSLGQGLEFLIYFQGNSAPDKSGLPSDRFSAERTGGSVSTLTIQRTQQEDSAVYLCASSLEGLASQETQYFGPGTRLLVL.

In its sample, this clonotype was seen once. This sequence joins TRBV28 and TRBJ1-1; D is perhaps TRBD1 (6 bases). Germline CDR1 and CDR2: MDHEN and SYDVKM. V shed 5 bases and J shed 6 bases, with 10 bases lying between them. The CDR3 sequence is 12 residues long. The DNA of the CDR3 is TGTGCCAGCAGTCCCTGGGGGCCTGAAGCTTTCTTT. Encoded protein: CASSPWGPEAFF.

This sequence joins TRBV19 and TRBJ2-5, with D perhaps matching TRBD1 (6 bases). The CDR3 has 18 amino acids. Between the trimmed V and J ends, which lost 3 bases and 0 bases, there was a span of 20 bases. Germline CDR1 reads LNHDA; CDR2 reads SQIVND (reference sequence). This CDR3 is CASSIGSFTGSYQETQYF. The CDR3 DNA follows: TGTGCCAGTAGTATTGGCAGCTTTACAGGGTCGTACCAAGAGACCCAGTACTTC.

The V and J genes are TRBV6-2 or TRBV6-3 and TRBJ2-4; TRBD2 matches at 15 bases. With 5 bases clipped from V and 2 bases from J, the junction kept 7 bases outside the gene matches. Germline CDR1 reads MNHEY; CDR2 reads SVGEGT. This CDR3 region has 18 residues. The CDR3 DNA follows: TGTGCCAGCAGTCCGGGACTAGCGGGGGGCCGATCCAAAAACATTCAGTACTTC. Amino acid sequence: CASSPGLAGGRSKNIQYF.

This clonotype was counted at least ten times. The gene calls are TRBV12-3 or TRBV12-4 and TRBJ2-7; a weak D match, TRBD2 (6 bases). The CDR3 runs to 15 residues. Trimming stripped 5 bases from V and 2 bases from J, with 16 bases between. CDR3 protein: CASSPPGGGAYEQYF. In nucleotides, the CDR3 is TGTGCCAGCAGTCCCCCCGGGGGAGGAGCCTACGAGCAGTACTTC.

This clonotype has ten or more counts. The CDR3 spells CASSQAGTLGYTF. CDR3 coding DNA: TGTGCCAGCAGCCAAGCAGGGACTCTGGGCTACACCTTC. The V and J genes are TRBV9 and TRBJ1-2, with D possibly being TRBD1 (5 bases). V lost 4 bases and J lost 8, with 15 bases in between. The CDR3 consists of 13 residues. The germline V gene encodes CDR1 SGDLS and CDR2 YYNGEE. Full variable domain (outside the CDR3, taken from reference TRBV9 and TRBJ1-2): DSGVTQTPKHLITATGQRVTLRCSPRSGDLSVYWYQQSLDQGLQFLIQYYNGEERAKGNILERFSAQQFPDLHSELNLSSLELGDSALYFCASSQAGTLGYTFGSGTRLTVV.

The table lists this clonotype with many counts. The V gene is TRBV2, the J gene TRBJ1-1; a possible D gene is TRBD1 (6 bases). Germline loops: CDR1 SNHLY, CDR2 FYNNEI. The CDR3 totals 14 residues. V dropped 8 bases and J dropped 1 base, with 14 bases sitting between them. The CDR3: CASYREEENTEAFF. The CDR3 nucleotides read TGTGCCAGCTACAGGGAGGAGGAGAACACTGAAGCTTTCTTT. Filled out from reference TRBV2 and TRBJ1-1, the complete variable domain reads EPEVTQTPSHQVTQMGQEVILRCVPISNHLYFYWYRQILGQKVEFLVSFYNNEISEKSEIFDDQFSVERPDGSNFTLKIRSTKLEDSAMYFCASYREEENTEAFFGQGTRLTVV.

This clonotype was found many times. The V call is TRBV6-5, the J call TRBJ2-7, with 8 bases aligning to TRBD1. The germline V gene has CDR1 MNHEY and CDR2 SVGAGI. There are 14 residues in the CDR3. V lost 6 bases and J lost 2; bases outside the gene matches: 6. The CDR3 reads CASRMTGVTYEQYF. DNA for the CDR3: TGTGCCAGCAGGATGACAGGGGTTACCTACGAGCAGTACTTC.

This clonotype was observed a single time. The rearrangement links TRBV6-2 or TRBV6-3 to TRBJ2-7; TRBD1 or TRBD2 may be the D gene (6 bases each). CDR3 length: 13 amino acids. Germline loops: CDR1 MNHEY, CDR2 SVGEGT. Deletions cut 8 bases from V and 4 bases from J, with 15 bases between. The CDR3 sequence: CASRRGGKYEQYF. DNA of the CDR3: TGTGCCAGCCGCCGAGGGGGGAAGTACGAGCAGTACTTC.